The 26 T cell receptor beta chains reported below all come from one sample, sequenced in a study of T cell repertoires in cytomegalovirus infection. TCRdb used MiXCR to reprocess the reads, holding one entry per CDR3 protein. This table holds 110,000 to 150,000 distinct CDR3 sequences, over 30% found once. Their cognate antigens are unknown. The sample in question was CD8+ T cells from cultured PBMCs, obtained from culture after CMV antigen stimulation. Every receptor here comes from a human donor in good health (CMV status not recorded). Some clones in this sample may be carry-over from other donors' samples.

For this clonotype: A much larger clone sits a single nucleotide away, making a read error possible. The V call is TRBV7-2, the J call TRBJ2-1, with no clear D. The CDR3 consists of 14 residues. The germline V gene has CDR1 SGHTA and CDR2 FQGNSA. CDR3 protein: CASRHGNSYNEQIF. DNA for the CDR3: TGTGCCAGCAGGCACGGAAACTCCTACAATGAGCAGATCTTC. Full variable domain (outside the CDR3, taken from reference TRBV7-2 and TRBJ2-1): GAGVSQSPSNKVTEKGKDVELRCDPISGHTALYWYRQSLGQGLEFLIYFQGNSAPDKSGLPSDRFSAERTGGSVSTLTIQRTQQEDSAVYLCASRHGNSYNEQIFGPGTRLTVL.

This sequence joins TRBV11-2 and TRBJ2-1; D is perhaps TRBD2 (6 bases). Trimming took off 2 bases at V and 0 bases at J, with 23 bases between the two ends. Looked up from germline, CDR1 is SGHAT and CDR2 is FQNNGV. The CDR3 is 20 residues long. CDR3 residues: CASSLMRLSVQAGSYNEQFF. CDR3 nucleotide sequence: TGTGCCAGCAGCTTAATGCGGTTAAGTGTTCAAGCGGGCTCCTACAATGAGCAGTTCTTC. Supplemented by reference TRBV11-2 and TRBJ2-1, the full variable domain reads EAGVAQSPRYKIIEKRQSVAFWCNPISGHATLYWYQQILGQGPKLLIQFQNNGVVDDSQLPKDRFSAERLKGVDSTLKIQPAKLEDSAVYLCASSLMRLSVQAGSYNEQFFGPGTRLTVL.

This clonotype was seen a few times. DNA for the CDR3: TGCAGTGCTAGACCCAGTCGGGAAAATCAGCCCCAGCATTTT. Translating it yields CSARPSRENQPQHF. V usage is TRBV20-1 and J usage is TRBJ1-5; D is ambiguous. The V and J ends lost 2 bases and 4 bases respectively, with 12 bases between them. This CDR3 has 14 amino acids. CDR1 and CDR2 (germline): DFQATT, SNEGSKA (reference sequence).

The gene calls are TRBV7-4 and TRBJ2-5, with 11 bases that match TRBD2. CDR3 size: 15 residues. The ends lost 6 bases at V and 2 bases at J; junction bases unmatched: 5. Germline CDR1 is SGHVT and CDR2 is SQSDAQ. The DNA for the CDR3 is TGTGCCAGCAGGCAGCTAGCGGGGGGACAAGAGACCCAGTACTTC. This codes for CASRQLAGGQETQYF.

This clonotype was counted a few times. Germline is not matched at one junction end, which may reflect a read error. The rearrangement uses TRBV29-1 and TRBJ2-1, with 8 bases matching TRBD2. The CDR3 totals 10 residues. The germline CDR1 and CDR2 sequences are SQVTM and ANQGSEA. CDR3 loop: CSVPERGTLF. Written as DNA, the CDR3 is TGCAGCGTGCCGGAGCGGGGGACGCTCTTC.

This clonotype was seen repeatedly, ten times or more. J is TRBJ1-1 and V is TRBV7-2; D unresolved. The CDR3 is 13 residues long. Per the germline V gene, CDR1 is SGHTA and CDR2 is FQGNSA. Trimming took 1 base from V and 4 from J, leaving 7 bases between them. CDR3 in DNA: TGTGCCAGCAGCTTAGTAGGGAGCACTGAAGCTTTCTTT. Encoded protein: CASSLVGSTEAFF. The entire variable domain, with the rest obtained from reference TRBV7-2 and TRBJ1-1, is as follows: GAGVSQSPSNKVTEKGKDVELRCDPISGHTALYWYRQSLGQGLEFLIYFQGNSAPDKSGLPSDRFSAERTGGSVSTLTIQRTQQEDSAVYLCASSLVGSTEAFFGQGTRLTVV.

A few counts support this clonotype. This chain's CDR3 is CASSTQGPADTQYF. Written as DNA, the CDR3 is TGTGCCAGCAGTACACAGGGTCCCGCAGATACGCAGTATTTT. The V call is TRBV12-3 or TRBV12-4, the J call TRBJ2-3, with D tentatively TRBD1 (6 bases). With 5 bases removed from V and 4 bases from J, the gap between germline ends came to 13 bases. The CDR3 consists of 14 residues.

The rearrangement uses TRBV6-6 and TRBJ2-7; 7 nucleotides line up with TRBD1. The CDR3 has 15 residues. CDR1 is MNHNY, CDR2 SVGAGI, per germline (reference sequence). After removal of 5 bases from V and 3 bases from J, the junction contained 10 bases not matched to a gene. The CDR3 spells CASSAAGTAIYEQYF. In DNA, the CDR3 is TGTGCCAGCAGTGCCGCCGGGACAGCAATCTACGAGCAGTACTTC.

The CDR3 DNA reads TGTGCCAGCAGTTTCCCGGGACAGGGGGTTTACGAGCAGTACTTC. This sequence encodes CASSFPGQGVYEQYF. This chain links TRBV7-3 with TRBJ2-7, with TRBD1 matching over 11 bases. The CDR3 is 15 residues long. With 6 bases clipped from V and 4 bases from J, the junction kept 8 bases outside the gene matches. Germline CDR1 reads SGHTA; CDR2 reads FQGTGA.

This chain uses TRBV28 with TRBJ2-2, with 11 bases that match TRBD2. The germline gives CDR1 MDHEN, CDR2 SYDVKM. This CDR3 comprises 15 residues. Trimming cost V 6 bases and J 2 bases; bases outside gene matches: 2. In DNA form, the CDR3 reads TGTGCCAGCAGACTAGCGGGGGATAACACCGGGGAGCTGTTTTTT. Translation: CASRLAGDNTGELFF.

This chain uses TRBV11-3 with TRBJ2-7, with D possibly being TRBD1 or TRBD2 (5 bases each). The CDR3 sequence is 15 residues long. Trimming took 0 bases from V and 3 from J, leaving 12 bases between them. Germline V gives CDR1 SGHNT, CDR2 YENEEA. The CDR3 sequence: CASSLEWGSGYEQYF. CDR3 bases: TGTGCCAGCAGCTTAGAATGGGGGTCGGGCTACGAGCAGTACTTC.

This clonotype was picked up many times. This chain links TRBV6-1 with TRBJ1-5, with 7 bases lining up with TRBD1. The germline V gene encodes CDR1 MNHNS and CDR2 SASEGT. This CDR3 is 16 amino acids long. J was trimmed by 1 base and V by 2 bases; bases with no gene match: 5. For the CDR3, the DNA is TGTGCCAGCAGTGAATCGACAGGGATAAGCAATCAGCCCCAGCATTTT. It encodes CASSESTGISNQPQHF.

This clonotype has ten or more counts. The V and J genes are TRBV7-8 and TRBJ2-5; D might be TRBD1 or TRBD2, each matching 6 bases. The ends were cut back, 1 base at V and 5 bases at J, with 11 bases in the middle. This CDR3 is 14 amino acids long. CDR1 is SGHVS, CDR2 FQNEAQ, per germline. Here the CDR3 DNA reads TGTGCCAGCAGCTTAGTATCGGGGGCTGAGACCCAGTACTTC. Amino acids: CASSLVSGAETQYF.

The rearrangement links TRBV19 to TRBJ2-1; perhaps TRBD1 as D (5 bases). Germline V gives CDR1 LNHDA, CDR2 SQIVND (reference sequence). V shed 9 bases and J shed 0 bases, with 15 bases lying between them. CDR3 length: 15 amino acids. CDR3 sequence: CASSLTAISYNEQFF. In nucleotides, the CDR3 is TGTGCCAGCTCCCTGACAGCCATCTCCTACAATGAGCAGTTCTTC.

J is TRBJ2-3 and V is TRBV2; D gene ambiguous. The CDR3 consists of 15 residues. With 3 bases removed from V and 2 bases from J, the gap between germline ends came to 12 bases. Germline V gene sequence: CDR1 SNHLY, CDR2 FYNNEI. This CDR3 is CASSDGKAPTDTQYF. The CDR3 nucleotides read TGTGCCAGCAGTGATGGGAAGGCCCCCACAGATACGCAGTATTTT.

CDR3 coding DNA: TGTGCCAGCACTGGACTAGCAAGCACAGATACGCAGTATTTT. Amino acids: CASTGLASTDTQYF. This rearrangement joins TRBV2 to TRBJ2-3, with 8 nucleotides matching TRBD2. The CDR3 loop spans 14 amino acids. Trimming cost V 7 bases and J 0 bases; bases outside gene matches: 3. The germline CDR1 and CDR2 sequences are SNHLY and FYNNEI.

With regard to this clonotype: Given the absence of the conserved phenylalanine or tryptophan at the CDR3 end, a read error is likely. J is TRBJ2-3 and V is TRBV28; TRBD2 agrees at 8 bases. The CDR3 runs to 14 residues. Germline-derived CDR1 and CDR2 are MDHEN and SYDVKM. Losses at the gene ends were 6 bases for V and 2 bases for J; bases not matched to a gene: 4. In DNA, the CDR3 is TGTGCCAGCAGCCCACTAGCGGTCACAGATACGCAGTATTTA. Encoded protein: CASSPLAVTDTQYL.

This clonotype was picked up a small number of times. The genes are TRBV7-6 and TRBJ2-7, with TRBD1 matching over 7 bases. Germline CDR1 is SGHVS and CDR2 is FNYEAQ. The junction had 11 bases not matched to a gene; V was cut back by 5 bases and J by 4 bases. The CDR3 length is 15 residues. CDR3 in amino acids: CASSRPTGNVYEQYF. In DNA form, the CDR3 reads TGTGCCAGCAGCCGTCCGACAGGGAATGTTTACGAGCAGTACTTC.

This clonotype was seen a few times. J is TRBJ2-2 and V is TRBV6-1; D perhaps matches TRBD1 (6 bases). The ends were cut back, 2 bases at V and 3 bases at J, with 10 bases in the middle. The V gene's germline CDR1 is MNHNS and CDR2 SASEGT. The length of the CDR3 is 15 residues. This CDR3 is CASSEWAGDTGELFF. DNA of the CDR3: TGTGCCAGCAGTGAATGGGCAGGGGACACCGGGGAGCTGTTTTTT.

V and J are TRBV9 and TRBJ2-5; 8 nucleotides align to TRBD2. The CDR3 sequence is 16 residues long. From germline, CDR1 is SGDLS and CDR2 YYNGEE. The ends lost 0 bases at V and 4 bases at J; junction bases unmatched: 8. The CDR3 here is CASSVDGGGPVETQYF. CDR3 nucleotide sequence: TGTGCCAGCAGCGTAGATGGCGGGGGGCCAGTAGAGACCCAGTACTTC.

The chain combines TRBV20-1 with TRBJ1-2; a weak D match, TRBD1 (5 bases). CDR3 length equals 11 residues. The germline gives CDR1 DFQATT, CDR2 SNEGSKA (reference sequence). Trimming took 3 bases from V and 6 from J, leaving 8 bases between them. For the CDR3, the DNA is TGCAGTGCTAGCGAGGGGAATGGCTACACCTTC. As protein: CSASEGNGYTF.

This clonotype was observed a handful of times. The chain links TRBV7-2 to TRBJ2-7; possibly TRBD1 or TRBD2 for D (7 bases each). This CDR3 has 15 amino acids. Germline CDR1 SGHTA, CDR2 FQGNSA. Trimming shortened V by 5 bases and J by 3 bases, and 17 bases separated the two germline ends. This chain's CDR3 is CASSPRGTAYYEQYF. Here the CDR3 DNA reads TGTGCCAGCAGCCCGCGGGGGACAGCCTACTACGAGCAGTACTTC.

This clonotype came up many times. The chain joins TRBV7-2 to TRBJ2-2; 7 bases map to TRBD1. This CDR3 region has 14 residues. With V trimmed by 5 bases and J by 6 bases, 6 bases remained unmatched. Germline V gives CDR1 SGHTA, CDR2 FQGNSA. CDR3 protein: CASSPLGGAGELFF. DNA for the CDR3: TGTGCCAGCAGCCCCCTAGGGGGCGCCGGGGAGCTGTTTTTT.

Many counts were recorded for this clonotype. V gene TRBV7-2 combines with J gene TRBJ1-5, with TRBD1 identical over 7 bases. There are 15 residues in the CDR3. Trimming took 5 bases from V and 7 from J; bases not matched to a gene: 11. Germline CDR1 and CDR2: SGHTA and FQGNSA. CDR3: CASSARQGSGQPQHF. The CDR3 DNA sequence: TGTGCCAGCAGCGCCCGACAGGGCAGCGGGCAGCCCCAGCATTTT.

This clonotype appeared once. The rearrangement joins TRBV28 to TRBJ2-2, with a weak D call TRBD2 (6 bases). The ends were cut back, 2 bases at V and 2 bases at J, with 12 bases in the middle. This CDR3 is built from 16 residues. Germline V CDR1 and CDR2: MDHEN, SYDVKM. Written as DNA, the CDR3 is TGTGCCAGCAGTTTAGTCGGACTAACCAACACCGGGGAGCTGTTTTTT. Residues: CASSLVGLTNTGELFF.

This rearrangement joins TRBV7-3 to TRBJ2-3, with D hard to call. Trimming shortened V by 4 bases and J by 0 bases, and 11 bases separated the two germline ends. Germline V gives CDR1 SGHTA, CDR2 FQGTGA. This CDR3 is built from 15 residues. The CDR3 coding sequence is TGTGCCAGCAGCTCCGCTCCAAGGAGCACAGATACGCAGTATTTT. This translates into CASSSAPRSTDTQYF.